One TCR beta chain is described in this entry. As yet, its antigen is unknown. Germline CDR1 is MNHEY and CDR2 is SVGAGI. This CDR3 comprises 15 residues. Trimming shortened V by 1 base and J by 8 bases, and 14 bases separated the two germline ends. These data originate in a study of cytomegalovirus exposure and HLA in healthy donors. Study conclusions and caveats: Common viral pathogens seemed, in a later analysis, to connect with several of the most significant clusters. A later analysis reportedly found that, within productive TCRs, an Asian-associated ancestry cluster had fewer N-insertions than the mean observed across the roughly 700 donors. The study labeled 164 TCR beta chains cytomegalovirus-associated.

Amplification used 60 Vbeta primers and 13 Jbeta primers. The protocol was immunoSEQ multiplex PCR, while the TCRdb copy is restricted to in-frame clones and leaves out a portion. This sample has about 120,000 clones, with over 60% found just once. This TCR was sampled from a man aged 35-49 years in good health and CMV-seropositive. V usage is TRBV6-5 and J usage is TRBJ2-2, with a tentative D call TRBD2 (6 bases). Input material: PBMCs. The CDR3 DNA is TGTGCCAGCAGTTACTTTTCTGGCGGGGTGGGGGAGCTGTTTTTT. Protein: CASSYFSGGVGELFF.